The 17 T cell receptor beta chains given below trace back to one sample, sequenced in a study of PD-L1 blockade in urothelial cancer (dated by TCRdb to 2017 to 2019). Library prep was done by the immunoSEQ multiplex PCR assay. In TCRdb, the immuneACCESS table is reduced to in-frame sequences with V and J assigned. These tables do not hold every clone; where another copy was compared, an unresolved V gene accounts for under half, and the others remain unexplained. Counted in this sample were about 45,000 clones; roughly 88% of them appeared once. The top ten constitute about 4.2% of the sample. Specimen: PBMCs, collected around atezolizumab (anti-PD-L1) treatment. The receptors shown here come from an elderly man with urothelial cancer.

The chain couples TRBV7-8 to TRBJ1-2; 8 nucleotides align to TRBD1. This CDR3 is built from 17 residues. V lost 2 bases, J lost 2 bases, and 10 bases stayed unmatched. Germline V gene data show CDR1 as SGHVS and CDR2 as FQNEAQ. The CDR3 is CASSLLLRTGQNYGYTF. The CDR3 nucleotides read TGTGCCAGCAGCTTACTACTTAGGACAGGGCAGAACTATGGCTACACCTTC.

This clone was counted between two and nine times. Here the CDR3 DNA reads TGCAGCGTTGCAGGGGAAGGTCAGCCCCAGCATTTT. Its protein product is CSVAGEGQPQHF. This chain uses TRBV29-1 with TRBJ1-5; the D gene is possibly TRBD1 (6 bases). The germline V gene has CDR1 SQVTM and CDR2 ANQGSEA. V was clipped by 4 bases and J by 6 bases, with 10 bases between them. CDR3 size: 12 residues.

The chain's CDR3 is CASSLVSPENTGELFF. In DNA form, the CDR3 reads TGCGCCAGCAGCTTGGTATCCCCAGAGAACACCGGGGAGCTGTTTTTT. The chain joins TRBV5-1 to TRBJ2-2; D gene unclear. The CDR3 totals 16 residues. The germline V gene has CDR1 SGHRS and CDR2 YFSETQ. V lost 0 bases and J lost 1, with 10 bases in between.

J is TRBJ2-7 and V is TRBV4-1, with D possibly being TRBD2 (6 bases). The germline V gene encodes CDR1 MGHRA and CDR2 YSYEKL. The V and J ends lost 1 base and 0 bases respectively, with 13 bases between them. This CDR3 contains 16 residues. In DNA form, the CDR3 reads TGCGCCAGCAGCCAAGTTCTAGCGTACGACTCCTACGAGCAGTACTTC. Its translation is CASSQVLAYDSYEQYF.

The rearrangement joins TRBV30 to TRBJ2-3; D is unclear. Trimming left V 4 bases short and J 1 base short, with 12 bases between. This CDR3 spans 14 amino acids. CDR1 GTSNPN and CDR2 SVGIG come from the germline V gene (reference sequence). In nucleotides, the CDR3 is TGTGCCTGGAAGGTTGGCCGGGGCACAGATACGCAGTATTTT. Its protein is CAWKVGRGTDTQYF.

CDR3 coding DNA: TGTGCCAGCAGTTGGGACAGGGGTAACTATGGCTACACCTTC. Encoded protein: CASSWDRGNYGYTF. The chain employs TRBV28 and TRBJ1-2; 10 bases line up with TRBD1. The CDR3 is 14 residues long. The germline V gene has CDR1 MDHEN and CDR2 SYDVKM. With V trimmed by 4 bases and J by 1 base, 0 bases remained unmatched.

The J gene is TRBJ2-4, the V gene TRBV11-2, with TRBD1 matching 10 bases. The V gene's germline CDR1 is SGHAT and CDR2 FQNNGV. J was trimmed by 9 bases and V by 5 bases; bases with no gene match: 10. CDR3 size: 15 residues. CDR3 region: CASSPFGTGDLIQYF. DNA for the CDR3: TGTGCCAGCAGCCCCTTCGGGACAGGGGATCTCATTCAGTACTTC.

The CDR3 nucleotides are TGTGCCACCAGCAGAAGACAGGGACACAATGAGCAGTTCTTC. It encodes CATSRRQGHNEQFF. The rearrangement links TRBV15 to TRBJ2-1; 7 nucleotides agree with TRBD1. Germline V gene lookup returns CDR1 LNHNV and CDR2 YYDKDF (reference sequence). This CDR3 has 14 amino acids. Trimming removed 2 bases from V and 5 bases from J; junction bases left unmatched: 3.

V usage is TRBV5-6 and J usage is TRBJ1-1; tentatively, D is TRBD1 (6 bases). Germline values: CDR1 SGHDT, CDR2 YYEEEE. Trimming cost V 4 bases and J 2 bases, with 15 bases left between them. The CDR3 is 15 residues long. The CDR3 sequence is CASSLTDRVNTEAFF. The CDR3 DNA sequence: TGTGCCAGCAGCCTTACGGACAGAGTAAACACTGAAGCTTTCTTT.

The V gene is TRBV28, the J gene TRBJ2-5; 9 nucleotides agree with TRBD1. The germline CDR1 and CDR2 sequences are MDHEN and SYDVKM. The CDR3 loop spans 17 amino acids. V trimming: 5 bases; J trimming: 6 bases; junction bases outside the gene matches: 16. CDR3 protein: CASSQGTGGAWGKTQYF. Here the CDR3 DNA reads TGTGCCAGCAGTCAAGGAACAGGGGGCGCGTGGGGAAAGACCCAGTACTTC.

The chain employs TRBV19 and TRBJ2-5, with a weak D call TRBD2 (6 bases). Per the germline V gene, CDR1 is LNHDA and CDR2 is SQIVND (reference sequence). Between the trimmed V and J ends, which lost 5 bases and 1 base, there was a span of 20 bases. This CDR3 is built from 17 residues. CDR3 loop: CASSPSGLAIFQETQYF. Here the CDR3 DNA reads TGTGCCAGTAGTCCCTCAGGTCTAGCGATATTCCAAGAGACCCAGTACTTC.

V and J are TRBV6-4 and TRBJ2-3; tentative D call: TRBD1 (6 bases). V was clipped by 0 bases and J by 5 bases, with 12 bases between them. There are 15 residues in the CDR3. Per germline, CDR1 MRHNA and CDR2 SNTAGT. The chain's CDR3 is CASSDSGRGGDTQYF. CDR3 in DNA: TGTGCCAGCAGTGACTCGGGGCGAGGGGGAGATACGCAGTATTTT.

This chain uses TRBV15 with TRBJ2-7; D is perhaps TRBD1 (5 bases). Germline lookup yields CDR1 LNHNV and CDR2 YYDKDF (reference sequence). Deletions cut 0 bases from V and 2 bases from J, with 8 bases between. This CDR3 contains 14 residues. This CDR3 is CATSRDQGPYEQYF. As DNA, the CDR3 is TGTGCCACCAGCAGAGACCAGGGCCCCTACGAGCAGTACTTC.

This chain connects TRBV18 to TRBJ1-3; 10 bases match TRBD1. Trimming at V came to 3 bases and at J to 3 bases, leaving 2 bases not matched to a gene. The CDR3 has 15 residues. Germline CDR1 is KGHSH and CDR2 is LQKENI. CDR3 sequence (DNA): TGTGCCAGCTCACCTGGACAGGGGGTTGGAAACACCATATATTTT. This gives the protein CASSPGQGVGNTIYF.

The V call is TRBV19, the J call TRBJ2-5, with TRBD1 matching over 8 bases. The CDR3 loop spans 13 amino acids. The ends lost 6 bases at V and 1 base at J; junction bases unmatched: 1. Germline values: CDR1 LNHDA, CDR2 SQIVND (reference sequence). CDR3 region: CASSGTGQETQYF. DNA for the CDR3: TGTGCCAGTAGCGGGACAGGCCAAGAGACCCAGTACTTC.

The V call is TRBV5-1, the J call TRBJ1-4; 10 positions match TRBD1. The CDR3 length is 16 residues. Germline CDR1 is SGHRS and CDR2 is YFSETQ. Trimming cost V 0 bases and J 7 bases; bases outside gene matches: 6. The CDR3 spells CASSLGPTGGSEKLFF. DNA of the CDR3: TGCGCCAGCAGCTTGGGTCCGACAGGGGGCAGTGAAAAACTGTTTTTT.

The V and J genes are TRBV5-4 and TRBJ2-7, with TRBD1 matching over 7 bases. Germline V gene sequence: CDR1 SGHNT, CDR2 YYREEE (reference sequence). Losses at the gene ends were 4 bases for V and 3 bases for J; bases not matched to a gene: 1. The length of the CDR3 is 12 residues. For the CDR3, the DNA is TGTGCCAGCAGCCGGACAGGCTACGAGCAGTACTTC. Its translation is CASSRTGYEQYF.